The count of the clone carrying this TCR beta chain is one. This entry comes from a study of CD8 T cells in Susac syndrome. V lost 3 bases, J lost 5 bases, and 10 bases lay in between. The CDR3 consists of 14 residues. Germline CDR1 and CDR2: KGHDR and SFDVKD. Random hexamers were used to reverse transcribe the RNA input (roughly 0.5 to 1 ug). Amplification of TCR beta CDR3 by immunoSEQ multiplex PCR spanned 54 Vbeta and 13 Jbeta. TCRdb reanalysed the immunoSEQ multiplex PCR reads using MiXCR and keeps one entry per CDR3 protein. The data show 150,000 or so distinct CDR3 sequences, roughly 95% seen once.

The sequence derives from a human donor in good health. V usage is TRBV24-1 and J usage is TRBJ2-1; no clear D gene. Sequenced material: CD4+ T cells from PBMCs. CDR3 loop: CATSDPDPDNEQFF. The CDR3 region has the DNA TGTGCCACCAGTGATCCTGACCCCGACAATGAGCAGTTCTTC.